Listed below are T cell receptor beta chains from one sample, sequenced in a study of T cells in Graves' hyperthyroidism and ophthalmopathy. TCRdb re-called the multiplex PCR reads with MiXCR, one entry per CDR3 protein. The sample lists more than 300,000 distinct CDR3 sequences, roughly 20% occurring once. The sample was blood. The receptors stem from a man aged 18 to 29 with Graves' ophthalmopathy. Both conserved end residues are part of each CDR3. D genes are given only for firm matches. Clone size is shown for a subset of rows, as once, few, many or a class of expanded clone.

cdr3_aa,cdr3_nt,d_call,v_call,j_call,cdr3_length,clone_size
CASSLGLGAKNIQYF,TGTGCCAGCAGCCTTGGACTGGGGGCCAAAAACATTCAGTACTTC,NA,TRBV12-3/TRBV12-4,TRBJ2-4,15,many
CASSLAADSPLHF,TGTGCCAGCAGCTTAGCGGCGGACAGTCCCCTCCACTTT,NA,TRBV7-9,TRBJ1-6,13,few
CSASAGTSDTEAFF,TGCAGTGCAAGCGCAGGGACGTCGGACACTGAAGCTTTCTTT,NA,TRBV20-1,TRBJ1-1,14,many
CATSREDDEQFF,TGTGCCACCAGCAGAGAGGATGATGAGCAGTTCTTC,NA,TRBV15,TRBJ2-1,12,many
CASSLQAGSYNEQFF,TGTGCCAGCAGCCTCCAAGCGGGGTCCTACAATGAGCAGTTCTTC,TRBD2,TRBV7-3,TRBJ2-1,15,NA
CASSQDLRGLTEAFF,TGTGCCAGCAGCCAAGATTTAAGGGGGTTGACTGAAGCTTTCTTT,NA,TRBV3-1,TRBJ1-1,15,many
CASSESRGERLSGANVLTF,TGTGCCAGCAGTGAATCTAGGGGCGAGCGATTATCTGGGGCCAACGTCCTGACTTTC,NA,TRBV2,TRBJ2-6,19,many
CSVEDSRGETQYF,TGCAGCGTTGAAGATAGTAGGGGTGAGACCCAGTACTTC,NA,TRBV29-1,TRBJ2-5,13,many
CASSERLDRAHEQYF,TGTGCCAGCAGTGAGAGACTGGACAGGGCCCACGAGCAGTACTTC,TRBD1,TRBV6-1,TRBJ2-7,15,many
CASRSIFAEEKLFF,TGTGCCAGTAGATCCATCTTCGCGGAGGAAAAACTGTTTTTT,NA,TRBV19,TRBJ1-4,14,NA
CASSQEHGPVEAFF,TGCGCCAGCAGCCAAGAACACGGGCCCGTTGAAGCTTTCTTT,NA,TRBV4-1,TRBJ1-1,14,many